This TCR beta chain was sequenced in a study of T-cell memory formation after mild COVID-19. In TCRdb, the 5' RACE reads were re-called with MiXCR into one record per CDR3 protein. The sample consists of approximately 40,000 distinct CDR3 sequences, over 10% of them appearing once. This clonotype was counted between two and nine times. Its antigen is not known. Whole-study results and caveats: Researchers found some responding clones in pre-infection memory, a sign that cross-reactive memory joined.

The sequencing input was PBMCs or a T cell subset sorted from them (not recorded which). This receptor was taken from a young man who had mild COVID-19 (a few samples of this study predate the infection). Cell type and time point are not known.

Here the CDR3 DNA reads TGCGCCACACCGGGACAGGGAACGAGGGGGGCCAACGTCCTGACTTTC. It specifies CATPGQGTRGANVLTF. The chain recombines TRBV4-3 with TRBJ2-6; 9 bases agree with TRBD1. CDR3 size: 16 residues. Germline-derived CDR1 and CDR2 are LGHNA and YSLEER. The V and J ends lost 10 bases and 4 bases, in that order; junction bases with no gene match: 11.